Detailed here is one T cell receptor (beta chain). Its antigen is unknown. These data come from a study of T cell repertoires in cytomegalovirus infection. Study details: Public TCR beta signatures indicated both CMV infection and matching HLA type. Points from the study as a whole: Cumulated frequencies of public TCR beta families served to identify carriers of CMV plus the relevant HLA.

This CDR3 region has 17 residues. Trimming cost V 6 bases and J 0 bases, with 15 bases left between them. Looked up from germline, CDR1 is SEHNR and CDR2 is FQNEAQ (reference sequence). Each CDR3 protein gets one entry after TCRdb re-called the reads with MiXCR. The sample has hundreds of thousands of distinct CDR3 sequences, 33% seen once. Sample: cultured PBMCs, taken from culture after CMV antigen stimulation. The chain carries TRBV7-9 and TRBJ2-6; weak D call: TRBD1 (5 bases). This TCR derives from a human donor in good health (CMV status not recorded). Some clones in this sample may be carry-over from other donors' samples. CDR3 in amino acids: CASRPTMTASGANVLTF. For the CDR3, the DNA is TGTGCCAGCAGACCAACTATGACAGCCTCTGGGGCCAACGTCCTGACTTTC.